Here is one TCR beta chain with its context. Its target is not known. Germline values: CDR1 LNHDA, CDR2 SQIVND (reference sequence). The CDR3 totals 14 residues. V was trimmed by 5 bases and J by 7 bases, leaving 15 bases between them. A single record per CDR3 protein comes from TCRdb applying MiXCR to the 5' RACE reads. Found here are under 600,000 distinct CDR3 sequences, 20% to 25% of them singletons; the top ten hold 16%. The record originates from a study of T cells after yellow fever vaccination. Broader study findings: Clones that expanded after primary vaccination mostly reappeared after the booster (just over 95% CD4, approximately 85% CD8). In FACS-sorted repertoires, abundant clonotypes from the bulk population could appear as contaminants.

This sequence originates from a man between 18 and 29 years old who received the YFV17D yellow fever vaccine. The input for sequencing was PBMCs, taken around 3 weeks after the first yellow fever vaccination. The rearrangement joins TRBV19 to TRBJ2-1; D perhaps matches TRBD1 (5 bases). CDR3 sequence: CASSEQVIGNEQFF. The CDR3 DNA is TGTGCCAGTAGTGAACAGGTGATTGGGAATGAGCAGTTCTTC.